The clone carrying this T cell receptor beta chain was observed a few times. Its cognate antigen is unknown. These data come from a study of blood T cells in healthy people across ages. Regarding the study as a whole: While age rose, TCR beta diversity per million T cells dropped in a roughly linear way. The long-lived group displayed more naive CD4+ cells, plus higher diversity, than the aged donors did.

Each donor supplied approximately 10 milliliters of peripheral blood. Primed by a sample-barcoded 5' primer and a J-beta primer mix, a second PCR proceeded for about 7 to 11 cycles. A template-switch adaptor with 12 random nucleotides tagged each cDNA molecule. TCRdb independently ran MiXCR on the 5' RACE reads; one entry per CDR3 protein. The sample includes around 870,000 distinct CDR3 sequences, 29% of them seen just once. The CDR3 is made up of 16 amino acids. Germline assignment: CDR1 DFQATT and CDR2 SNEGSKA (reference sequence). V dropped 2 bases and J dropped 0 bases, with 14 bases sitting between them.

The clonotype was recovered from a woman older than 75 in good health. Sequences were obtained from blood. The V and J genes are TRBV20-1 and TRBJ2-1; D possibly corresponds to TRBD1 (6 bases). Written as DNA, the CDR3 is TGCAGTGCTAGACCCCCCGACAGGAGCTCCTACAATGAGCAGTTCTTC. It translates to CSARPPDRSSYNEQFF.